This TCR beta chain was observed in a study of PD-L1 blockade in urothelial cancer. As for the study in general: Male sex and bladder-origin urothelial cancer were recorded for twenty-five of 29 patients. Blood was subjected to analysis at 3 weeks (second dose) and 6 weeks following treatment start.

This sample's time point: pretreatment peripheral blood. Each patient supplied 1 to 8 pretreatment and on-treatment samples. Germline V gene data show CDR1 as WNHNN and CDR2 as SYGVQD (reference sequence). The ends lost 5 bases at V and 5 bases at J; junction bases unmatched: 3. This CDR3 has 15 amino acids. Synthetic TCR analog templates were added to each PCR reaction. Produced via immunoSEQ multiplex PCR; TCRdb's table is partial and in-frame only. The sample lists more than 40,000 clones; 82% were seen once. Here the sequenced sample was PBMCs, taken around atezolizumab (anti-PD-L1) treatment. The receptor was isolated from a man aged 45-60 years with urothelial cancer. The V gene is TRBV10-1, the J gene TRBJ2-2; 12 bases align to TRBD2. The CDR3 region has the DNA TGCGCCAGCAGTAAAGGGACTAGCGGGACCGGGGAGCTGTTTTTT. Protein product: CASSKGTSGTGELFF.